Below, one TCR beta chain is given with its context. Antigen unknown. A junction boundary mismatches the germline segment, possibly from a read error. The CDR3 is 15 amino acids. From germline, CDR1 is KGHSY and CDR2 FQNENV. This entry is derived from a study of T cell responses to AZD1222 COVID-19 vaccine. Whole-study results and caveats: The donors showed a predominance of white British ancestry and of females, with possible underestimation of clonal diversity. Spike-specific TCRs gained breadth and depth after people received two AZD1222 doses.

Data came from immunoSEQ multiplex PCR; TCRdb stores just in-frame clones and leaves some out. This sample has tens of thousands of clones, with approximately 90% found just once. The chain links TRBV16 to TRBJ2-4; no firm D call. The TCR originated in an adult in good health. The sample in question was peripheral blood, obtained on day 0 of AZD1222 vaccination. The CDR3 loop reads CAGSQSQVAKNIQYF. The CDR3 DNA reads TGTGCCGGCAGCCAATCTCAAGTAGCCAAAAACATTCAGTACTTC.